A single T cell receptor (beta chain) is shown here with its context. This clone has just a few counts. The clone's antigen remains unknown. It has no much larger one-base neighbor in the sample; base qualities were not kept. These data originate in a study of OX40 agonist ivuxolimab in advanced cancers. With regard to the full study: The costimulatory receptor OX40 (CD134) was targeted by ivuxolimab, a fully human IgG2 agonistic monoclonal antibody. A male proportion of roughly 80% and a mean age of roughly 58 years, ranging from roughly 23 to 80, were recorded for the dose-escalation cohort. Partial responses occurred in three dose-escalation patients: two with cutaneous melanoma and one with hepatocellular carcinoma. Prior anti-PD-1, anti-PD-L1 or anti-CTLA-4 therapy was permitted, and 40% of dose-escalation patients had received checkpoint inhibitors. Among the roughly 50 dose-escalation patients, some 20 had hepatocellular carcinoma, approximately 15 melanoma, 9 renal cell carcinoma and 9 head and neck cancer. Intravenous ivuxolimab was administered to patients every 2 weeks at six dose levels: 0.01, 0.1, 0.3, 1.5, 3 and 10 mg/kg. Peripheral TCRbeta sequencing aimed to test whether ivuxolimab altered TCR sequence diversity and caused clonal T-cell expansion. The paper reports the monotherapy dose-escalation portion (N of about 51 patients) of the phase I ivuxolimab trial.

Patients with a history of autoimmune disease or receiving systemic immunosuppression were excluded from the trial. Peripheral blood for TCR sequencing was drawn from every dose cohort at baseline, at cycle 4 day 1 and at cycle 7 day 1. Samples came from an open-label, multicenter, first-in-human phase I dose-escalation trial of ivuxolimab. Adults with locally advanced or metastatic melanoma, renal cell carcinoma, hepatocellular carcinoma or head and neck squamous cell carcinoma were enrolled in the trial. Before TCR sequencing, CD4+ and CD8+ T cells were separately sorted from peripheral blood. Genomic DNA was isolated from the sorted cells so that the TCRbeta CDR3 region could be sequenced. The immunoSEQ Assay was used for sequencing of TCRbeta CDR3 regions. TCRdb obtained this table from immuneACCESS and retained in-frame rearrangements with V and J assigned. These tables miss some clones; where compared with another copy, unresolved V genes account for less than half of the shortfall, and the remainder is unexplained. The sample profile shows 55,000 to 75,000 clones; over 75% of them were found once. Roughly 1% of the sample comes from the top ten.

The CDR3 covers 15 residues, taking in both the cysteine and the phenylalanine. The DNA shown is the 45-base CDR3, in frame from base 1. V lost 7 bases and J lost 0 bases; the stretch between them is 15 bases long. CDR1 and CDR2 are drawn from the germline V gene: MNHEY, SVGAGI. The paper as a whole reports these results and caveats: After ivuxolimab, CD8+ T cells had more expanded clones than CD4+ T cells on average. In the 0.1-3.0 mg/kg groups, partial responders were among the patients with the lowest normalized peripheral clonal expansion, particularly in CD8+ T cells. Low levels of normalized T-cell clonal expansion were also seen in some nonresponding patients. At doses of 0.1 to 3.0 mg/kg, clonal expansion of both CD4+ and CD8+ T cells in blood was seen between baseline and week 6. Antigen specificity was not determined for the clonally expanded peripheral T cells.

Specimen: CD4+ or CD8+ T cells sorted from blood, collected in a trial of the OX40 agonist ivuxolimab. This receptor was obtained from an adult with an advanced solid tumor such as melanoma, head and neck, liver or kidney cancer. The rearranged chain carries TRBV6-5 and TRBJ1-1; TRBD1 is a possible D gene, resting on 5 matching bases. In nucleotides, the sequence is TGTGCCAGCACACCAGGCGGGGGGGTGAACACTGAAGCTTTCTTT. Protein translation: CASTPGGGVNTEAFF.